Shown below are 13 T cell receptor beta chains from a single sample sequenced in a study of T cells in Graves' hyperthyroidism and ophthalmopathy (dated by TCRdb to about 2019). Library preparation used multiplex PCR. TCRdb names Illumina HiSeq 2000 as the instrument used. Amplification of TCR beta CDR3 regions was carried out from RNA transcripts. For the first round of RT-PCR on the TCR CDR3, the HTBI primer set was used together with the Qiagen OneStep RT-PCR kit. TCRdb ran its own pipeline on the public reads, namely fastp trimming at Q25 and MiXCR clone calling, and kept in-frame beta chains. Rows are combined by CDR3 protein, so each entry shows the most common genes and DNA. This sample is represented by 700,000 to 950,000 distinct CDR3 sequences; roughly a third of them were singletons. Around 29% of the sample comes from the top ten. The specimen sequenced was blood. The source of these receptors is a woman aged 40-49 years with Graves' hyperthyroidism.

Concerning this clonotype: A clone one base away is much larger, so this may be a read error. In DNA, the CDR3 is TGTGCCAGCAGCGTACAGGATCAGCCCCAGCAGTTT. This codes for CASSVQDQPQQF. The chain uses TRBV7-9 and TRBJ1-5, with TRBD1 as a possible D gene (5 bases). The CDR3 runs to 12 residues. CDR1 and CDR2 from the germline V gene are SEHNR and FQNEAQ (reference sequence).

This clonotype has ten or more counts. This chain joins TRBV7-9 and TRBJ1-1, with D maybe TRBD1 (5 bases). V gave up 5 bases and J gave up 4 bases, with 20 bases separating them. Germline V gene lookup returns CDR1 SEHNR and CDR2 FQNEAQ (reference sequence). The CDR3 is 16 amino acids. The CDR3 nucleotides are TGTGCCAGCAGCCCGAGAGGGGACCAGACTTTCACTGAAGCTTTCTTT. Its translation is CASSPRGDQTFTEAFF.

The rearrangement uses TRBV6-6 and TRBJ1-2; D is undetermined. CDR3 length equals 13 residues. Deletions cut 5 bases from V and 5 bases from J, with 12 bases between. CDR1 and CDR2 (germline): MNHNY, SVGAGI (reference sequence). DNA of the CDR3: TGTGCCAGCAGTCACCTGCTGGATTATGGCTACACCTTC. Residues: CASSHLLDYGYTF.

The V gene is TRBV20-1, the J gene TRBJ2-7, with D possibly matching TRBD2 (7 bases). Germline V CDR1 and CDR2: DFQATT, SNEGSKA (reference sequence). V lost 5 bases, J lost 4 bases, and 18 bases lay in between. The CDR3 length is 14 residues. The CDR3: CSAPTRTRGYEQYF. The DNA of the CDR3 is TGCAGTGCTCCGACCCGGACTAGGGGGTACGAGCAGTACTTC.

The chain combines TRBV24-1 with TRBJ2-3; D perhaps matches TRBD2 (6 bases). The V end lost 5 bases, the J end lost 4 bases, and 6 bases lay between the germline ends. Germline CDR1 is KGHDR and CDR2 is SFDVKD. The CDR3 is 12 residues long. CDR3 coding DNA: TGTGCCACCAGTGGGGACTCAGATACGCAGTATTTT. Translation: CATSGDSDTQYF.

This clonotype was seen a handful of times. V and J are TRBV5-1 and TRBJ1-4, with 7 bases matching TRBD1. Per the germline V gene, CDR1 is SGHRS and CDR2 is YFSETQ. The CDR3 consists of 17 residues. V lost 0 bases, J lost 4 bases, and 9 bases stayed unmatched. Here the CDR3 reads CASSLGVTGQHNEKLFF. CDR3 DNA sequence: TGCGCCAGCAGCTTGGGAGTCACGGGACAGCATAATGAAAAACTGTTTTTT.

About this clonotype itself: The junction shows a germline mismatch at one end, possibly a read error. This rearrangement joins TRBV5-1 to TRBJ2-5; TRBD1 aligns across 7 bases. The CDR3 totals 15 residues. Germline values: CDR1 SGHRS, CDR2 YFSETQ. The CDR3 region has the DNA TGCGCCAGCAGCGGTTCAAGAGGGGGCCGAGAGGCCCAGTACTTC. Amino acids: CASSGSRGGREAQYF. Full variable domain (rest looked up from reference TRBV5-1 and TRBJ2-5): KAGVTQTPRYLIKTRGQQVTLSCSPISGHRSVSWYQQTPGQGLQFLFEYFSETQRNKGNFPGRFSGRQFSNSRSEMNVSTLELGDSALYLCASSGSRGGREAQYFGPGTRLLVL.

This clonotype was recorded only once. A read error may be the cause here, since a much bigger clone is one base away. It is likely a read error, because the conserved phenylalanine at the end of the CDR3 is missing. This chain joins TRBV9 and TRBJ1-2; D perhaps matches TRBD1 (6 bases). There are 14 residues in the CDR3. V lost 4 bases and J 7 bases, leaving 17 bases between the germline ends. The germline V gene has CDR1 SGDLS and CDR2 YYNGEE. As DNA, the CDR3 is TGTGCCAGCAGCCTCGGGGGCGTGCAAAGTGGCTACACCCTC. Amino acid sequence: CASSLGGVQSGYTL.

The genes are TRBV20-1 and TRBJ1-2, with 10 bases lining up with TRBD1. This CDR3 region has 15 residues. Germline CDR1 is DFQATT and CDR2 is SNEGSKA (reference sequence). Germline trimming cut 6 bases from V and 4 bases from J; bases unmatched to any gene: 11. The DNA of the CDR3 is TGCAGTGCAACCGGACAGGGGGTGAACTTCTATGGCTACACCTTC. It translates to CSATGQGVNFYGYTF.

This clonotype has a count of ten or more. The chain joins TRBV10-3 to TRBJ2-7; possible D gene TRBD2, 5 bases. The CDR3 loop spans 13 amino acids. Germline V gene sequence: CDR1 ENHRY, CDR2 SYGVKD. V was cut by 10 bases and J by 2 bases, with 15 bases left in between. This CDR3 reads CATGSDQPYEQYF. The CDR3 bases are TGTGCCACGGGGTCAGACCAGCCCTACGAGCAGTACTTC.

The CDR3 sequence: CSAGDRGNTEAFF. The CDR3 bases are TGCAGTGCTGGCGACAGGGGGAACACTGAAGCTTTCTTT. This rearrangement joins TRBV20-1 to TRBJ1-1; TRBD1 agrees at 8 bases. CDR3 length: 13 residues. Germline-derived CDR1 and CDR2 are DFQATT and SNEGSKA (reference sequence). Germline trimming cut 5 bases from V and 1 base from J; bases unmatched to any gene: 3.

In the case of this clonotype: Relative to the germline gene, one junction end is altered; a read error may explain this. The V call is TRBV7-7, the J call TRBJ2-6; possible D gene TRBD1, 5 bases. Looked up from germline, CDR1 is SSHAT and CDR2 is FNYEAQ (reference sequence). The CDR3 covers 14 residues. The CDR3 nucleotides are TGTGCTAGCAGGGCATCCTCTGGGGCCAACGTCCTGACTTTC. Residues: CASRASSGANVLTF.

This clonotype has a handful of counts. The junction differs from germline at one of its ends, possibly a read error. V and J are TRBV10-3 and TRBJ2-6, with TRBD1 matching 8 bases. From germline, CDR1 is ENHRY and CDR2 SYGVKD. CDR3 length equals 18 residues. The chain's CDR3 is CASSYDRGASSGANVLTF. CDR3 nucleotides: TGTGCCAGCAGTTACGACAGGGGTGCGAGCTCTGGGGCCAACGTCCTGACTTTC.